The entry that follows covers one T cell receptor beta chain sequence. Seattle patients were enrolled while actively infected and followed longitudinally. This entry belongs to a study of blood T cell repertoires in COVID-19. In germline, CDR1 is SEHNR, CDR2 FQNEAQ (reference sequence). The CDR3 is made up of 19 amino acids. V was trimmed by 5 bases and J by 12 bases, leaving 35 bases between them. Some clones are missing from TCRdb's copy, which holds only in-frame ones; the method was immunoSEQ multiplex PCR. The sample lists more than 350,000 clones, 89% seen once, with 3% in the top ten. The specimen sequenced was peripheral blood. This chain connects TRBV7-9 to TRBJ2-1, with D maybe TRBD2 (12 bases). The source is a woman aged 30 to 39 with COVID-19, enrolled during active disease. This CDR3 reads CASSGQGAFGLAGFLGQFF. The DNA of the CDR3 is TGTGCCAGCAGCGGACAGGGGGCTTTCGGACTAGCGGGGTTTTTAGGGCAGTTCTTC.